The rows below give T cell receptor beta chains drawn from one sample of a study of blood T cell repertoires in COVID-19. The assay was immunoSEQ multiplex PCR, and TCRdb's table has in-frame clones only and misses some. The table lists tens of thousands of clones, 75% to 80% of them singletons, with approximately 6.3% in the top ten. The material sequenced was peripheral blood. The receptors derive from a man in his 70s with COVID-19, enrolled during active disease. CDR3s include the opening cysteine and the closing phenylalanine or tryptophan. Each record gives: D gene, V gene, J gene, clone size, CDR3 DNA, CDR3 protein. The D gene is left open where the match is weak. Part of the rows lack a size; the others show once, few, many or a class for expanded clones.

d_call: TRBD1; v_call: TRBV2; j_call: TRBJ1-6; clone_size: -; cdr3_nt: TGTGCCAGCGGACGGGACAGGGTAGCGAATTCACCCCTCCACTTT; cdr3_aa: CASGRDRVANSPLHF
d_call: -; v_call: TRBV5-1; j_call: TRBJ2-3; clone_size: -; cdr3_nt: TGCGCCAGCAGCCCCCCGCAGGTCACAGATACGCAGTATTTT; cdr3_aa: CASSPPQVTDTQYF
d_call: -; v_call: TRBV9; j_call: TRBJ2-5; clone_size: -; cdr3_nt: TGTGCCAGCAGCGTAGAAGGTTTTGGGGCGACCCAGTACTTC; cdr3_aa: CASSVEGFGATQYF
d_call: -; v_call: TRBV30; j_call: TRBJ1-5; clone_size: -; cdr3_nt: TGTGCCTGGAGTACTTCCACAGGCCAGCCCCAGCATTTT; cdr3_aa: CAWSTSTGQPQHF
d_call: -; v_call: TRBV7-6; j_call: TRBJ2-5; clone_size: -; cdr3_nt: TGTGCCAGCAGCCAGATGACTCTACAAGAGACCCAGTACTTC; cdr3_aa: CASSQMTLQETQYF
d_call: TRBD2; v_call: TRBV23-1; j_call: TRBJ2-3; clone_size: -; cdr3_nt: TGCGCCAGCAGACTAGCGGCTAGCACAGATACGCAGTATTTT; cdr3_aa: CASRLAASTDTQYF
d_call: TRBD1; v_call: TRBV10-1; j_call: TRBJ2-7; clone_size: few; cdr3_nt: TGCGCCAGCAGTGAGTCCAGGGGGTCCCCCGAGCAGTACTTC; cdr3_aa: CASSESRGSPEQYF
d_call: TRBD1; v_call: TRBV18; j_call: TRBJ1-1; clone_size: few; cdr3_nt: TGTGCCAGCTCACCACCGAGTACAGGGGGCAAGGGAGCTTTCTTT; cdr3_aa: CASSPPSTGGKGAFF
d_call: -; v_call: TRBV3-1/TRBV3-2; j_call: TRBJ2-3; clone_size: few; cdr3_nt: TGTGCCAGCAGCCCACTTGAGCTCCGGGATACGCAGTATTTT; cdr3_aa: CASSPLELRDTQYF
d_call: TRBD1; v_call: TRBV6-6; j_call: TRBJ2-2; clone_size: -; cdr3_nt: TGTGCCAGCAGTCCCAGGACAGGGGGGGTAACCGGGGAGCTGTTTTTT; cdr3_aa: CASSPRTGGVTGELFF
d_call: -; v_call: TRBV14; j_call: TRBJ1-6; clone_size: few; cdr3_nt: TGTGCCAGCAGCCAAGGAAGCGTTTCACCCCTCCACTTT; cdr3_aa: CASSQGSVSPLHF
d_call: -; v_call: TRBV19; j_call: TRBJ1-5; clone_size: -; cdr3_nt: TGTGCCAGTAGTGTCGGGGAGCCCCAGCATTTT; cdr3_aa: CASSVGEPQHF
d_call: -; v_call: TRBV19; j_call: TRBJ2-5; clone_size: few; cdr3_nt: TGTGCCAGTAGTCCCGGGGGTGAGACCCAGTACTTC; cdr3_aa: CASSPGGETQYF
d_call: -; v_call: TRBV15; j_call: TRBJ1-4; clone_size: -; cdr3_nt: TGTGCCACCAGCCCCCCGTCCAATGAAAAACTGTTTTTT; cdr3_aa: CATSPPSNEKLFF
d_call: -; v_call: TRBV7-4; j_call: TRBJ1-5; clone_size: -; cdr3_nt: TGTGCCAGCACCCTGAGGGACACACTTAATCGCAATCAGCCCCAGCATTTT; cdr3_aa: CASTLRDTLNRNQPQHF
d_call: -; v_call: TRBV7-8; j_call: TRBJ1-3; clone_size: -; cdr3_nt: TGTGCCAGCAGCTTAGGAATCGCGGGTTCTGGAAACACCATATATTTT; cdr3_aa: CASSLGIAGSGNTIYF
d_call: TRBD2; v_call: TRBV6-2/TRBV6-3; j_call: TRBJ2-1; clone_size: -; cdr3_nt: TGTGCCAGCAGTCCGGGGGGCTCCTACAATGAGCAGTTCTTC; cdr3_aa: CASSPGGSYNEQFF
d_call: TRBD2; v_call: TRBV7-2; j_call: TRBJ2-7; clone_size: few; cdr3_nt: TGTGCCAGCGGACTAGCGGGAGGAGTTGGCGAGCAGTACTTC; cdr3_aa: CASGLAGGVGEQYF
d_call: -; v_call: TRBV20-1; j_call: TRBJ1-5; clone_size: few; cdr3_nt: TGCAGTGCTAGTTCCAGGGCTCAGCCCCAGCATTTT; cdr3_aa: CSASSRAQPQHF
d_call: -; v_call: TRBV11-2; j_call: TRBJ2-3; clone_size: few; cdr3_nt: TGTGCCAGCAGCTTAGTTCTCCAGGGCAGAGATACGCAGTATTTT; cdr3_aa: CASSLVLQGRDTQYF
d_call: -; v_call: TRBV20-1; j_call: TRBJ2-5; clone_size: -; cdr3_nt: TGCAGTGCTAGTACGGGGAGACAAGAGACCCAGTACTTC; cdr3_aa: CSASTGRQETQYF
d_call: -; v_call: TRBV11-2; j_call: TRBJ2-1; clone_size: -; cdr3_nt: TGTGCCAGCAGCTTAGGAGGGAGCACCTACAATGAGCAGTTCTTC; cdr3_aa: CASSLGGSTYNEQFF
d_call: -; v_call: TRBV7-2; j_call: TRBJ1-1; clone_size: -; cdr3_nt: TGTGCCAGCAGCTTACTGGGGGGGAGCACTGAAGCTTTCTTT; cdr3_aa: CASSLLGGSTEAFF
d_call: TRBD1; v_call: TRBV7-2; j_call: TRBJ1-4; clone_size: once; cdr3_nt: TGTGCCAGCAGCCTACAGGGGTCCCATAATGAAAAACTGTTTTTT; cdr3_aa: CASSLQGSHNEKLFF
d_call: -; v_call: TRBV18; j_call: TRBJ1-2; clone_size: once; cdr3_nt: TGTGCCAGCTCACGACCAGAGTCTCAGGGCGGCTACACCTTC; cdr3_aa: CASSRPESQGGYTF
d_call: -; v_call: TRBV6-5; j_call: TRBJ1-1; clone_size: -; cdr3_nt: TGTGCCAGCAGTTTCTTGGGACACAGAAACACTGAAGCTTTCTTT; cdr3_aa: CASSFLGHRNTEAFF
d_call: TRBD2; v_call: TRBV28; j_call: TRBJ2-7; clone_size: -; cdr3_nt: TGTGCCAGCAGTACCCAGCCAGTAGCGGGGCCAAGCTGGTACTTC; cdr3_aa: CASSTQPVAGPSWYF
d_call: -; v_call: TRBV4-3; j_call: TRBJ2-3; clone_size: once; cdr3_nt: TGCGCCAGCAGCCGTTCGGCAGGGAAGTCTGCAGATACGCAGTATTTT; cdr3_aa: CASSRSAGKSADTQYF
d_call: -; v_call: TRBV6-2/TRBV6-3; j_call: TRBJ2-7; clone_size: -; cdr3_nt: TGTGCCAGCAGTTACCCCGCCCTTCGGCAAACAGGGTACGACGAGCAGTACTTC; cdr3_aa: CASSYPALRQTGYDEQYF
d_call: -; v_call: TRBV7-2; j_call: TRBJ2-3; clone_size: -; cdr3_nt: TGTGCCAGCAGCCCCTATATCTCAAATACGCAGTATTTT; cdr3_aa: CASSPYISNTQYF
d_call: -; v_call: TRBV11-3; j_call: TRBJ2-1; clone_size: -; cdr3_nt: TGTGCCAGCAGCCGGGGGTCGGGGGTAACGGATGAGCAGTTCTTC; cdr3_aa: CASSRGSGVTDEQFF
d_call: -; v_call: TRBV7-2; j_call: TRBJ1-6; clone_size: many; cdr3_nt: TGTGCCACCCTCAACCGCAGGGGCTATAATTCACCCCTCCACTTT; cdr3_aa: CATLNRRGYNSPLHF
d_call: -; v_call: TRBV27; j_call: TRBJ2-1; clone_size: few; cdr3_nt: TGTGCCAGCAGCTCCGGCAGGGGTTCCCTCTCCTACAATGAGCAGTTCTTC; cdr3_aa: CASSSGRGSLSYNEQFF
d_call: TRBD1; v_call: TRBV28; j_call: TRBJ1-2; clone_size: -; cdr3_nt: TGTGCCAGCGGGGGACAGAGAGATAACTATGGCTACACCTTC; cdr3_aa: CASGGQRDNYGYTF
d_call: TRBD1; v_call: TRBV19; j_call: TRBJ2-2; clone_size: -; cdr3_nt: TGTGCCAGTAGTCTATCTACAGGACAGGGGGCCGGGGAGCTGTTTTTT; cdr3_aa: CASSLSTGQGAGELFF
d_call: -; v_call: TRBV6-5; j_call: TRBJ1-2; clone_size: -; cdr3_nt: TGTGCCAGCAGTTACTCTCACGACAGAGCCTATGGCTACACCTTC; cdr3_aa: CASSYSHDRAYGYTF
d_call: TRBD2; v_call: TRBV12-5; j_call: TRBJ2-1; clone_size: -; cdr3_nt: TGTGCTAGTGGTTTGCCCTCGCGGCTAGCGGGTCGAAGCTCCTACAATGAGCAGTTCTTC; cdr3_aa: CASGLPSRLAGRSSYNEQFF
d_call: TRBD1; v_call: TRBV7-9; j_call: TRBJ1-2; clone_size: -; cdr3_nt: TGTGCCAGCAGCTCGGGGACAGCATTCTATGGCTACACCTTC; cdr3_aa: CASSSGTAFYGYTF
d_call: -; v_call: TRBV12-3/TRBV12-4; j_call: TRBJ2-7; clone_size: few; cdr3_nt: TGTGCCGGACGGGGGATAGAGCAGTACTTC; cdr3_aa: CAGRGIEQYF
d_call: -; v_call: TRBV6-2/TRBV6-3; j_call: TRBJ1-4; clone_size: -; cdr3_nt: TGTGCCAGCAGTACCTATGGACAGTTAAGCGAAAAACTGTTTTTT; cdr3_aa: CASSTYGQLSEKLFF
d_call: -; v_call: TRBV14; j_call: TRBJ2-7; clone_size: -; cdr3_nt: TGTGCCAGCAGCCAATTCCTCGGGAGCTCCTACGAGCAGTACTTC; cdr3_aa: CASSQFLGSSYEQYF
d_call: TRBD1; v_call: TRBV7-2; j_call: TRBJ1-5; clone_size: once; cdr3_nt: TGTGCCAGCAGCGAATGGACAGGGAGCAATCAGCCCCAGCATTTT; cdr3_aa: CASSEWTGSNQPQHF
d_call: -; v_call: TRBV6-5; j_call: TRBJ2-5; clone_size: few; cdr3_nt: TGTGCCAGCAGAACAACGGGACACCTAAAAGAGACCCAGTACTTC; cdr3_aa: CASRTTGHLKETQYF
d_call: -; v_call: TRBV10-3; j_call: TRBJ1-5; clone_size: -; cdr3_nt: TGTGCCATCAGGGAGGGAGCTGGTCAGCCCCAGCATTTT; cdr3_aa: CAIREGAGQPQHF
d_call: TRBD1; v_call: TRBV10-3; j_call: TRBJ1-2; clone_size: -; cdr3_nt: TGTGCCACCTTAAACTCAGGGGGTAACTATGGCTACACCTTC; cdr3_aa: CATLNSGGNYGYTF
d_call: TRBD2; v_call: TRBV7-3; j_call: TRBJ2-3; clone_size: -; cdr3_nt: TGTGCCAGCAGCTACGACAGGCGGGGGGAATTCACAGATACGCAGTATTTT; cdr3_aa: CASSYDRRGEFTDTQYF
d_call: -; v_call: TRBV21-1; j_call: TRBJ1-2; clone_size: -; cdr3_nt: TGTACCTCCGTGGGGACATCTAACTATGGCTACACCTTC; cdr3_aa: CTSVGTSNYGYTF
d_call: -; v_call: TRBV3-1/TRBV3-2; j_call: TRBJ1-3; clone_size: -; cdr3_nt: TGTGCCAGCAGCCACCAGGGGAGTGGAAACACCATATATTTT; cdr3_aa: CASSHQGSGNTIYF